The present TCR beta chain was sequenced within a study of T-cell memory formation after mild COVID-19. Regarding the study as a whole: In pre-infection memory, a portion of responding clones appeared, which suggested that cross-reactive memory joined. The authors left the SARS-CoV-2 specificity of second-wave clones peaking on day 37 unconfirmed.

V was clipped by 5 bases and J by 8 bases, with 9 bases between them. CDR1 and CDR2 (germline): MNHEY, SVGAGI. CDR3 length equals 11 residues. Using its own MiXCR run on the 5' RACE reads, TCRdb lists one record per CDR3 protein. The table includes a few hundred thousand distinct CDR3 sequences, about 20% detected once. A word on this clonotype: Its antigen remains unknown.

The chain couples TRBV6-5 to TRBJ1-1, with D unresolved. Sequencing input: PBMCs or a T cell subset sorted from them (not recorded which). This TCR was recovered from a man aged 18-30 years who had mild COVID-19 (a few samples of this study predate the infection). Cell type and time point are not known. CDR3 protein: CASSRGYEAFF. The CDR3 DNA reads TGTGCCAGCAGTCGAGGTTACGAAGCTTTCTTT.